The present TCR beta chain was sequenced within a study of beta chain features in type 1 diabetes. General study findings and limits: Healthy donors had naive, central memory and Treg TCRB repertoires that appeared less similar than those seen among patients. Fewer insertions but more deletions were seen at VDJ junctions in type 1 diabetes patients. In all four CD4+ subsets, TCRB CDR3 length was significantly, moderately reduced in type 1 diabetes.

Germline trimming cut 5 bases from V and 1 base from J; bases unmatched to any gene: 6. Germline V CDR1 and CDR2: PRHDT, FYEKMQ (reference sequence). There are 17 residues in the CDR3. Roughly 100 mL of blood, on average, came from one heparinised draw per donor. This clone appeared a few times. Its specificity is unknown. All of the isolated RNA was reverse transcribed, so expressed TCRB transcripts were sequenced. Sequenced by immunoSEQ multiplex PCR; TCRdb stores in-frame clones only, minus some. The data show just over 450,000 clones, with around 30% seen just once and around 0.065% held by the top ten.

The chain is built from TRBV13 and TRBJ2-1, with 12 bases matching TRBD2. The specimen sequenced was naive CD4+ T cells from blood. The source is a man aged 18 to 35 in good health. CDR3 sequence reads: CASSTQLAGGSYNEQFF. CDR3 DNA sequence: TGTGCCAGCAGCACCCAACTAGCGGGAGGATCCTACAATGAGCAGTTCTTC.